This T cell receptor beta chain stems from a study of blood T cells in healthy people across ages. Germline lookup yields CDR1 MNHEY and CDR2 SMNVEV (reference sequence). V lost 2 bases to trimming and J lost 5 bases; unmatched junction nucleotides: 2. The CDR3 has 14 amino acids. A remark on this clonotype: A read error may be the cause here, since a much bigger clone is one base away.

A J-beta primer mix and a sample-barcoded 5' primer were used in a second PCR of roughly 7 to 12 cycles. TCRdb redid the calling of the 5' RACE reads with MiXCR, one entry per CDR3 protein. The data contain 750,000 to 950,000 distinct CDR3 sequences, about 27% of them singletons. Peripheral blood samples of roughly 10 milliliters were drawn from each donor. These sequences were also reported in another study, on T cells of mothers and their children. Per that study: Every mother supplied over 8.5 million TCR beta CDR3 reads and every child around 3 million.

This TCR was sampled from a woman aged 40 to 55 in good health. This chain uses TRBV27 with TRBJ2-7; 11 bases are shared with TRBD1. Sequenced material: blood. The CDR3 region has the DNA TGTGCCAGCAGTTTACAGGGACAGGGGGACGAGCAGTACTTC. Its translation is CASSLQGQGDEQYF.